Following are 2 T cell receptor beta chains from one sample sequenced in a study of blood T cells in healthy people across ages. A J-beta primer mix and a sample-barcoded 5' primer were used in a second PCR of about 6 to 12 cycles. A single record per CDR3 protein comes from TCRdb applying MiXCR to the 5' RACE reads. Found here are 1.5 million to 1.8 million distinct CDR3 sequences, approximately 42% of them singletons; the top ten hold over 3.5%. The specimen sequenced was blood. All receptors come from a woman aged 18-35 years in good health.

There are many counts of this clonotype. The rearrangement uses TRBV7-2 and TRBJ1-4; D not resolved. This CDR3 is built from 14 residues. V was cut by 0 bases and J by 3 bases, with 5 bases left in between. From germline, CDR1 is SGHTA and CDR2 FQGNSA. CDR3 residues: CASSLAGANEKLFF. CDR3 DNA: TGTGCCAGCAGCTTAGCCGGGGCTAATGAAAAACTGTTTTTT.

This clonotype was observed a few times. The V and J genes are TRBV4-1 and TRBJ2-3; tentatively, D is TRBD2 (6 bases). Trimming removed 0 bases from V and 6 bases from J, with 10 bases in between. This CDR3 region has 14 residues. From germline, CDR1 is MGHRA and CDR2 YSYEKL. CDR3 DNA sequence: TGCGCCAGCAGCCAAGATCATACTAGCGATACGCAGTATTTT. This codes for CASSQDHTSDTQYF.